The sequence of this T cell receptor (beta chain) was determined in a study of blood T cell repertoires in COVID-19. Study in general: Some COVID-19 samples were acute and others convalescent; all came from the United States, Italy and Spain. The analysed material was cDNA or gDNA that came from T cells, B-cell-depleted T cells, or PBMCs.

There are 17 residues in the CDR3. Looked up from germline, CDR1 is SGHRS and CDR2 is YFSETQ. Trimming at V came to 4 bases and at J to 5 bases, leaving 17 bases not matched to a gene. Per the authors' pipeline: For nucleated cells, counts were estimated from reference gene primer amplification. The repertoire was sequenced with immunoSEQ multiplex PCR; TCRdb's copy has only in-frame clones and lacks some. The DNA gave D and trimming, while V, J and clone size come from that table. The data contain 250,000 to 300,000 clones, around 81% of them singletons. Sequencing was performed on peripheral blood. The receptor was isolated from a woman aged 60-75 years with active or convalescent COVID-19. This chain uses TRBV5-1 with TRBJ1-1; TRBD1 aligns across 7 bases. CDR3 sequence (DNA): TGCGCCAGCAGCCACGACAGGGTATGGGGATTAGGAACTGAAGCTTTCTTT. Protein: CASSHDRVWGLGTEAFF.